Listed below are T cell receptor beta chains from one sample, sequenced in a study of blood T cell repertoires in COVID-19. The data were produced by immunoSEQ multiplex PCR, yet TCRdb's version contains in-frame clones alone and is incomplete. The sample records over 200,000 clones, about nine tenths being singletons. The specimen sequenced was peripheral blood. The receptors were gathered from a man in his fifties with COVID-19, enrolled during active disease. Each CDR3 is given with its conserved first and last residue. A D gene is named only where the DNA matches it firmly. Clone size is shown for a subset of rows, as once, few, many or a class of expanded clone.

d_call | j_call | v_call | clone_size | cdr3_aa | cdr3_nt
NA | TRBJ2-2 | TRBV13 | NA | CASSTRTDTGELFF | TGTGCCAGCAGCACTCGGACAGACACCGGGGAGCTGTTTTTT
NA | TRBJ2-7 | TRBV10-3 | NA | CAISPQSYEQYF | TGTGCCATTTCCCCCCAGTCCTACGAGCAGTACTTC
TRBD1 | TRBJ2-7 | TRBV6-5 | once | CASSYSDRGHYEQYF | TGTGCCAGCAGTTACTCGGACAGGGGCCACTACGAGCAGTACTTC
TRBD2 | TRBJ2-1 | TRBV7-2 | NA | CASSLSSGGVMVEQFF | TGTGCCAGCAGCTTATCTAGCGGGGGGGTGATGGTTGAGCAGTTCTTC
NA | TRBJ2-2 | TRBV11-3 | NA | CASSLEADTGELFF | TGTGCCAGCAGCTTAGAAGCCGACACCGGGGAGCTGTTTTTT
TRBD1 | TRBJ1-1 | TRBV6-5 | once | CASIPGQGRSEAFF | TGTGCCAGCATCCCGGGACAGGGTAGATCTGAAGCTTTCTTT
NA | TRBJ1-2 | TRBV23-1 | NA | CASSQCTGIPYGYTF | TGCGCCAGCAGTCAATGTACAGGAATACCCTATGGCTACACCTTC
NA | TRBJ1-2 | TRBV5-6 | NA | CASSFLGGEGQGYTF | TGTGCCAGCAGCTTTCTGGGAGGGGAGGGTCAAGGCTACACCTTC
TRBD2 | TRBJ2-5 | TRBV9 | NA | CASSVAVAGGETQYF | TGTGCCAGCAGCGTAGCTGTAGCGGGAGGCGAGACCCAGTACTTC
NA | TRBJ2-1 | TRBV7-3 | NA | CASSLMASENEQFF | TGTGCCAGCAGCTTAATGGCTAGCGAAAATGAGCAGTTCTTC
NA | TRBJ2-3 | TRBV7-8 | NA | CASSLEGTGASTDTQYF | TGTGCCAGCAGCTTAGAAGGTACAGGAGCCAGCACAGATACGCAGTATTTT
TRBD2 | TRBJ2-1 | TRBV6-1 | NA | CASSESGRPYNEQFF | TGTGCCAGCAGTGAAAGCGGGAGGCCCTACAATGAGCAGTTCTTC
TRBD1 | TRBJ2-7 | TRBV4-2 | NA | CASSQDRGSSYEQYF | TGTGCCAGCAGCCAAGACAGGGGGAGCTCCTACGAGCAGTACTTC
TRBD1 | TRBJ1-4 | TRBV7-8 | NA | CASSLALGQGAEKLFF | TGTGCCAGCAGCTTAGCATTAGGACAGGGGGCTGAAAAACTGTTTTTT
TRBD2 | TRBJ2-7 | TRBV29-1 | once | CSVEAGNTAGLAGGPHEQYF | TGCAGCGTTGAAGCGGGGAACACGGCGGGACTAGCGGGAGGGCCCCACGAGCAGTACTTC
NA | TRBJ1-2 | TRBV2 | once | CASSEAVPGSGGYTF | TGTGCCAGCAGTGAAGCGGTCCCAGGGTCAGGCGGCTACACCTTC
NA | TRBJ1-5 | TRBV7-2 | NA | CASSPAAYQPQHF | TGTGCCAGCAGCCCAGCGGCGTATCAGCCCCAGCATTTT
NA | TRBJ2-2 | TRBV5-1 | once | CASSLGFGRGNTGELFF | TGCGCCAGCAGCTTGGGATTTGGCAGGGGGAACACCGGGGAGCTGTTTTTT
TRBD1 | TRBJ2-1 | TRBV6-5 | few | CASTETAGGENEQFF | TGTGCCAGCACCGAAACGGCAGGGGGCGAAAATGAGCAGTTCTTC
NA | TRBJ2-7 | TRBV28 | few | CASSSVTGTYEQYF | TGTGCCAGCAGTTCTGTCACAGGGACCTACGAGCAGTACTTC
NA | TRBJ2-3 | TRBV9 | NA | CASSRAGNTDTQYF | TGTGCCAGCAGTCGGGCGGGGAACACAGATACGCAGTATTTT
NA | TRBJ2-3 | TRBV5-4 | NA | CASSLVRAGSDTQYF | TGTGCCAGCAGCTTGGTTCGGGCAGGGTCGGATACGCAGTATTTT
NA | TRBJ2-2 | TRBV2 | few | CAKRDTGELFF | TGTGCCAAGAGGGACACCGGGGAGCTGTTTTTT
NA | TRBJ2-1 | TRBV7-3 | NA | CASSRDFYNEQFF | TGTGCCAGCAGCCGGGACTTCTACAATGAGCAGTTCTTC
TRBD2 | TRBJ2-7 | TRBV6-9 | NA | CAGSGTSGRGGAYEQYF | TGTGCCGGGTCCGGGACTAGCGGCCGAGGAGGTGCCTACGAGCAGTACTTC
TRBD1 | TRBJ1-2 | TRBV7-9 | NA | CASSPPPGQRIYF | TGTGCCAGCAGCCCACCCCCGGGACAGAGGATATACTTC
NA | TRBJ1-2 | TRBV30 | NA | CAWTPRTNYGYTF | TGTGCCTGGACCCCGCGTACTAACTATGGCTACACCTTC
TRBD2 | TRBJ2-5 | TRBV9 | once | CASSPMTSGVETQYF | TGTGCCAGCAGCCCGATGACTAGCGGGGTGGAGACCCAGTACTTC
TRBD1 | TRBJ2-1 | TRBV2 | NA | CASRAFRDRDPNEQFF | TGTGCCAGCAGAGCTTTCCGGGACAGGGACCCCAATGAGCAGTTCTTC
NA | TRBJ2-2 | TRBV28 | NA | CASSPRGTTTNTGELFF | TGTGCCAGCAGCCCGCGGGGAACGACAACGAACACCGGGGAGCTGTTTTTT
NA | TRBJ1-6 | TRBV2 | NA | CASTLENSPLHF | TGTGCCAGCACCCTAGAGAATTCACCCCTCCACTTT
TRBD1 | TRBJ1-5 | TRBV5-1 | once | CASSLGTGGSNQPQHF | TGCGCCAGCAGCCTAGGGACAGGGGGGTCGAATCAGCCCCAGCATTTT
TRBD1 | TRBJ1-3 | TRBV7-2 | NA | CASSLSFMAGGRRNTIYF | TGTGCCAGCAGCTTATCTTTTATGGCAGGGGGCCGCAGAAACACCATATATTTT
NA | TRBJ1-4 | TRBV6-5 | NA | CASRITTNEKLFF | TGTGCCAGCAGAATAACAACTAATGAAAAACTGTTTTTT
NA | TRBJ1-2 | TRBV18 | once | CASSPMLGTNYGYTF | TGTGCCAGCTCACCGATGTTGGGGACAAACTATGGCTACACCTTC
NA | TRBJ2-7 | TRBV5-1 | NA | CASSLADIVGAYEQYF | TGCGCCAGCAGCTTGGCCGATATCGTGGGAGCCTACGAGCAGTACTTC
NA | TRBJ2-5 | TRBV14 | NA | CASSRQLQETQYF | TGTGCCAGCAGCCGACAGCTCCAAGAGACCCAGTACTTC
TRBD2 | TRBJ2-1 | TRBV3-1/TRBV3-2 | NA | CASSPGLAGGQVGEQFF | TGTGCCAGCAGCCCGGGACTAGCGGGAGGGCAGGTTGGTGAGCAGTTCTTC
NA | TRBJ1-5 | TRBV30 | NA | CAWSLTRATFQPQHF | TGTGCCTGGAGCTTGACGCGGGCGACTTTTCAGCCCCAGCATTTT
TRBD1 | TRBJ1-6 | TRBV6-5 | NA | CASSYTDRVFNSPLHF | TGTGCCAGCAGTTACACCGACAGGGTATTTAATTCACCCCTCCACTTT
TRBD1 | TRBJ1-1 | TRBV29-1 | NA | CSARSGTAGEAFF | TGCAGCGCTCGGTCCGGGACAGCGGGTGAAGCTTTCTTT
TRBD1 | TRBJ1-5 | TRBV6-5 | NA | CASSPGTANQPQHF | TGTGCCAGCAGCCCCGGGACAGCGAATCAGCCCCAGCATTTT
NA | TRBJ1-1 | TRBV2 | NA | CASNPERSTEAFF | TGTGCCAGCAACCCGGAAAGGAGCACTGAAGCTTTCTTT
TRBD2 | TRBJ2-1 | TRBV29-1 | NA | CSVGAGGSYNEQFF | TGCAGCGTTGGGGCGGGAGGCTCCTACAATGAGCAGTTCTTC
TRBD1 | TRBJ2-3 | TRBV30 | NA | CAWRNPGQGFNTQYF | TGTGCCTGGAGGAACCCGGGACAGGGTTTTAATACGCAGTATTTT